The source of this T cell receptor (beta chain) is a study of T cell clonality in common variable immunodeficiency. This clone was counted many times. The junction and the germline gene differ at one end; a read error may be behind it. The read finishes 3 residues shy of the CDR3 end, and the germline J gene is used to complete it. TCRdb keeps only in-frame clones here, not all; method: immunoSEQ multiplex PCR. The sample gives approximately 52,000 clones, none seen only once, and the top ten clones hold more than 3%. The V gene's germline CDR1 is LGHNA and CDR2 YNFKEQ. The CDR3 consists of 16 residues.

Material: peripheral blood mononuclear cells. V is TRBV4-2 and J is TRBJ2-7; TRBD1 matches at 7 bases. The TCR sequence derives from a person between 18 and 75 years old in good health. CDR3 residues: CASSQDWGTASYEQYF. Partial CDR3 DNA: TGCGCCAGCAGCCAAGATTGGGGGACAGCGTCCTACGAG.